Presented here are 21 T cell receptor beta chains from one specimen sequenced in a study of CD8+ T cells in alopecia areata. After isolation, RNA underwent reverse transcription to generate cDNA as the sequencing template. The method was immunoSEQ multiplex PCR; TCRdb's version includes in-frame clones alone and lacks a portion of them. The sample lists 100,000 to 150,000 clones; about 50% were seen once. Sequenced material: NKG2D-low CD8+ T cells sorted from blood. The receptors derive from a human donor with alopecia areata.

Here the CDR3 reads CASSIPRHPYEQYF. The CDR3 DNA reads as TGTGCCAGTAGTATCCCGCGACACCCCTACGAGCAGTACTTC. The chain is built from TRBV19 and TRBJ2-7, with D unclear. Trimming pared 3 bases from V and 2 bases from J, leaving 11 bases between. This CDR3 has 14 residues. Germline assignment: CDR1 LNHDA and CDR2 SQIVND (reference sequence).

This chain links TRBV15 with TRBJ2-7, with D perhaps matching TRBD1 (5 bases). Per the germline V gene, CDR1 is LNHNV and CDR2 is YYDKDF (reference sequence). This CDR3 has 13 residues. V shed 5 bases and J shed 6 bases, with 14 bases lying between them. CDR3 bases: TGTGCCACCAGCGCGGACACATCCGGCGAGCAGTACTTC. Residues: CATSADTSGEQYF. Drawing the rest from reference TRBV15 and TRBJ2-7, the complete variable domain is DAMVIQNPRYQVTQFGKPVTLSCSQTLNHNVMYWYQQKSSQAPKLLFHYYDKDFNNEADTPDNFQSRRPNTSFCFLDIRSPGLGDTAMYLCATSADTSGEQYFGPGTRLTVT.

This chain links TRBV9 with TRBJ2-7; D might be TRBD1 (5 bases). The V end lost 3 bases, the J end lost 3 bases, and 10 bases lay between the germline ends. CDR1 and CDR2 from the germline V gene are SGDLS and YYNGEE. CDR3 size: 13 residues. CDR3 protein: CASSAADSYEQYF. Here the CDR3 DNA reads TGTGCCAGCAGCGCCGCTGACAGCTACGAGCAGTACTTC.

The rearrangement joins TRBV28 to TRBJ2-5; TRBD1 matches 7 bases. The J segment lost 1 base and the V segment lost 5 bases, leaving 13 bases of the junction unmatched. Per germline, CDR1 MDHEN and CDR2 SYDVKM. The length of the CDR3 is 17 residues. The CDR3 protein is CASSPFSGTAVQETQYF. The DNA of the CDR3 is TGTGCCAGCAGTCCTTTTTCCGGGACAGCAGTCCAAGAGACCCAGTACTTC.

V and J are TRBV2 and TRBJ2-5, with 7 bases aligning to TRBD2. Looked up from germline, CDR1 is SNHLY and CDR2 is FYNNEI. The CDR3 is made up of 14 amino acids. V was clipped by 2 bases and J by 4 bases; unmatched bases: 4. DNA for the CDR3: TGTGCCAGCAGTGAACGAGCGGGGCCAGAGACCCAGTACTTC. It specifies CASSERAGPETQYF.

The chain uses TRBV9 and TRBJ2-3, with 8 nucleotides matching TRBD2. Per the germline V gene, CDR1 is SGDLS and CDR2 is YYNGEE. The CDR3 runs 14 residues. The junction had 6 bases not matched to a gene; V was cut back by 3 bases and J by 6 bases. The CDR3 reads CASSGGGGTDTQYF. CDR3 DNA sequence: TGTGCCAGCAGCGGTGGCGGGGGGACGGATACGCAGTATTTT.

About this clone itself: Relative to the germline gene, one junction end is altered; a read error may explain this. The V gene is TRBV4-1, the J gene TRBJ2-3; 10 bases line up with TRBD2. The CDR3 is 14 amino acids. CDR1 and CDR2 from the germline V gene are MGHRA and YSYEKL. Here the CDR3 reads CASSQDSWTSGLRF. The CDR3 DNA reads TGCGCCAGCAGCCAAGATAGTTGGACTAGCGGTTTACGATTT.

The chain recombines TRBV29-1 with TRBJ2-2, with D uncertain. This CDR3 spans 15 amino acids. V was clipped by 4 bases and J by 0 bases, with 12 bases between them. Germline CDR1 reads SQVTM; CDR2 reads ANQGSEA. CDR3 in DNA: TGCAGCGTTGCCCAGGCAGCCACGAACACCGGGGAGCTGTTTTTT. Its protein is CSVAQAATNTGELFF.

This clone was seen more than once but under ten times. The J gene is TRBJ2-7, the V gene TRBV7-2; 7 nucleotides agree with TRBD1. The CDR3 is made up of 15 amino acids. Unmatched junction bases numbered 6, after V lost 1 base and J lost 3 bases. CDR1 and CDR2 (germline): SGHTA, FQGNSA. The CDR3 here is CASSLGTGPGYEQYF. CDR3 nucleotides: TGTGCCAGCAGCTTAGGGACAGGACCAGGCTACGAGCAGTACTTC.

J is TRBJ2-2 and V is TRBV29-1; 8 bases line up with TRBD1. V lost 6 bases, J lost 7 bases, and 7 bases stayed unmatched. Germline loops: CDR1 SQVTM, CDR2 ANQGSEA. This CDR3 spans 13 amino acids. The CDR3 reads CSVAGTGDGELFF. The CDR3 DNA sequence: TGCAGCGTCGCCGGGACAGGAGACGGGGAGCTGTTTTTT.

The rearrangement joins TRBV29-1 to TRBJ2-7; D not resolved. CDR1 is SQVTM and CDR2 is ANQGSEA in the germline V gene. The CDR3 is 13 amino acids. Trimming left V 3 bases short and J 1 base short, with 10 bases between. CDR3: CSVELHGSYEQYF. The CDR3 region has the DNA TGCAGCGTTGAGTTACACGGATCCTACGAGCAGTACTTC.

This CDR3 reads CATSSSQGASYEQYF. DNA of the CDR3: TGTGCCACCAGCAGCAGTCAGGGGGCCTCCTACGAGCAGTACTTC. This chain links TRBV15 with TRBJ2-7; 8 bases map to TRBD1. The CDR3 consists of 15 residues. Germline CDR1 and CDR2: LNHNV and YYDKDF (reference sequence). Trimming removed 3 bases from V and 0 bases from J; junction bases left unmatched: 4.

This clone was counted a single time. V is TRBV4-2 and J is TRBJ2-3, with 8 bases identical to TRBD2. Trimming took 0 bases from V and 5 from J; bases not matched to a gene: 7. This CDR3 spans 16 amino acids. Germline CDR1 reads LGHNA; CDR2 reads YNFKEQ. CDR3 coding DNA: TGTGCCAGCAGCCAAGACAGCGGGGGTGGGGGAGATACGCAGTATTTT. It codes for CASSQDSGGGGDTQYF.

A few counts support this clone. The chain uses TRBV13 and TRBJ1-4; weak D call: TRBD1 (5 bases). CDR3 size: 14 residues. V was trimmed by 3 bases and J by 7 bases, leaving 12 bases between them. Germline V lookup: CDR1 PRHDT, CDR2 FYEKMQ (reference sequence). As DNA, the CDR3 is TGTGCCAGCAGCTTGGGGGAGGAGGGTGAAAAACTGTTTTTT. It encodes CASSLGEEGEKLFF.

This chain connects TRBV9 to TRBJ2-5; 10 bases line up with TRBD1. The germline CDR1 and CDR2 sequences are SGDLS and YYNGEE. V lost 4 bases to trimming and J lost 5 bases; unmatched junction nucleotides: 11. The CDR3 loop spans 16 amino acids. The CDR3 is CASSTWDRGYMETQYF. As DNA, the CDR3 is TGTGCCAGCAGCACCTGGGACAGGGGATATATGGAGACCCAGTACTTC.

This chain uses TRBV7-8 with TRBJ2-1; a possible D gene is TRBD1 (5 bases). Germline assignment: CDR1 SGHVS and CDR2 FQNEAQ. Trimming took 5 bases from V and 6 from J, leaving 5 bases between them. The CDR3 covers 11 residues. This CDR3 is CASSQGNEQFF. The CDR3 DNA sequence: TGTGCCAGCAGCCAGGGCAATGAGCAGTTCTTC.

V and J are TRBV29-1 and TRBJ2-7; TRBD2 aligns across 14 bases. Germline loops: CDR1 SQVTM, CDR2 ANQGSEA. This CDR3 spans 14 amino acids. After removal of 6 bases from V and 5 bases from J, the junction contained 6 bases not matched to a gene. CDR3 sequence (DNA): TGCAGCGTGGCCGGGACTAGCGGGAGTAACGAGCAGTACTTC. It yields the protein CSVAGTSGSNEQYF.

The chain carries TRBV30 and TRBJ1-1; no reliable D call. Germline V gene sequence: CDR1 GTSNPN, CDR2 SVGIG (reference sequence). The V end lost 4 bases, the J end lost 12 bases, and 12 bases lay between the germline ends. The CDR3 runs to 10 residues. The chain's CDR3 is CAWNPGLPFF. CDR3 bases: TGTGCCTGGAATCCAGGATTACCTTTCTTT.

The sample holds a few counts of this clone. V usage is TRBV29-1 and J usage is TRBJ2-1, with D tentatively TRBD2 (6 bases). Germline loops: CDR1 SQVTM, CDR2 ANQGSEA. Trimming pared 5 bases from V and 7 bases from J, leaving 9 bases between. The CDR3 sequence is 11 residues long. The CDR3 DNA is TGCAGCGTTCTGGAGGGGAATGAGCAGTTCTTC. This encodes CSVLEGNEQFF.

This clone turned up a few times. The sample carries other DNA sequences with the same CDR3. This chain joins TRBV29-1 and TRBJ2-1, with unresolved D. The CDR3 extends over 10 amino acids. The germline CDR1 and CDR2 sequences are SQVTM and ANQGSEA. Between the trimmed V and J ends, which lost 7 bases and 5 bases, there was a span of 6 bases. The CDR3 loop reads CSGDDNEQFF. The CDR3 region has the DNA TGCAGCGGCGATGACAATGAGCAGTTCTTC.

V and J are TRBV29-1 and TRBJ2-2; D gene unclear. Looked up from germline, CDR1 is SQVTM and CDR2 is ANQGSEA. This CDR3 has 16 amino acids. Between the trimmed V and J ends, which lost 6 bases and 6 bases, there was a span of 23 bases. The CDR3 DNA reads TGCAGCGTCCTGGGCGCTCAGAGTGGTAACCCCGGGGAGCTGTTTTTT. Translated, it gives CSVLGAQSGNPGELFF.